This T cell receptor (beta chain) was documented in a study of metastatic and nonmetastatic thyroid tumors (dated by TCRdb to the early 2020s). Concerning the study at large: The researchers compared repertoires between peripheral blood samples and tumor or nodule tissue samples from patients with malignant or benign thyroid disease. The full study reports these points: In both blood and tumor samples, TCR beta diversity was reported to be significantly higher in malignant tumors than in benign nodules.

Before undergoing thyroid surgery, none of the patients had been given any kind of treatment. Patient clinical samples collected from about 2011 to 2018 were retrospectively analysed using T-cell receptor beta sequencing. The library was produced with PCR. For sequencing, an Illumina HiSeq 4000 was employed. High-throughput sequencing was used to profile the CDR3 region of the TCR beta-chain in every patient. As for how the authors treated the data: CDR3 differences across clinicopathological groups were used to build a classifier for discriminating distant-metastatic papillary thyroid cancer patients. Repertoire diversity was assessed with the Shannon index, and tumor-blood repertoire similarity with the Morisita-Horn index. TCRdb took the public reads, trimmed them with fastp at Q25, ran MiXCR for clone calling and kept in-frame beta chains. What appears here as the V and J calls and clone size reflects TCRdb's work, not the paper's. The sample records around 19,000 clones, 25% to 30% of which are singletons. Approximately 25% of the sample is held by the ten biggest clonotypes.

With respect to this clone: This clone's antigen is unknown. No much larger clone exists at a distance of one base, and base qualities are not known.

The origin of this receptor is a male donor with papillary thyroid cancer or a benign thyroid nodule (not recorded which). Some clones in this sample may be carry-over from other donors' samples. Sequencing input: tumor tissue.

CDR3 loop: CASSPYRDIPGSPLHF. The sequenced DNA: TGTGCCAGCAGCCCCTACCGTGACATTCCGGGGTCACCCCTCCACTTT. The chain was built from TRBV11-2 and TRBJ1-6; the D gene remains uncertain. The V end loses 5 bases and the J end loses 10 bases, and a stretch of 21 bases separates them. Based on the germline V gene, the CDR1 and CDR2 sequences are SGHAT and FQNNGV. The cysteine opens and the phenylalanine closes a CDR3 of 16 amino acids. Of the read, only the CDR3 DNA is kept; its 48 bases are in frame from base 1.